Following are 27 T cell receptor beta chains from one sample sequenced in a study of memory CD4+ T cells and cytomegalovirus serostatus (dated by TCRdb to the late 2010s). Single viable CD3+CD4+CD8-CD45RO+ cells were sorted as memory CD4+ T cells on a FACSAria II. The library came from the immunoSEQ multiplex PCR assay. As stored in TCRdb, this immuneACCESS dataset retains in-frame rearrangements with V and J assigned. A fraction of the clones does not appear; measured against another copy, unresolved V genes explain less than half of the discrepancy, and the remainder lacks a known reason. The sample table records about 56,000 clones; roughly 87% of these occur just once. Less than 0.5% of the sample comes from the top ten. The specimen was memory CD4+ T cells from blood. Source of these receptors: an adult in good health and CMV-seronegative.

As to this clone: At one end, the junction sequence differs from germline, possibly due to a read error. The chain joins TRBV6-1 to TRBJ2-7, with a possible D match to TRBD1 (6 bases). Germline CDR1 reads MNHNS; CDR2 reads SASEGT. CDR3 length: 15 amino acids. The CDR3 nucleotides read TGTGCCAGCACTGAAAGTACAGGGAGCTCCTACGAGCAGTACTTC. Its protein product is CASTESTGSSYEQYF.

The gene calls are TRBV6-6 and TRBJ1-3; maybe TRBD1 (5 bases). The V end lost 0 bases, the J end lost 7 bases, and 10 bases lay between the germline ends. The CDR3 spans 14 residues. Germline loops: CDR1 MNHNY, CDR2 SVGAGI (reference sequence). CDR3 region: CASSYSDTANTIYF. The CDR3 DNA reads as TGTGCCAGCAGTTACTCGGACACGGCGAACACCATATATTTT.

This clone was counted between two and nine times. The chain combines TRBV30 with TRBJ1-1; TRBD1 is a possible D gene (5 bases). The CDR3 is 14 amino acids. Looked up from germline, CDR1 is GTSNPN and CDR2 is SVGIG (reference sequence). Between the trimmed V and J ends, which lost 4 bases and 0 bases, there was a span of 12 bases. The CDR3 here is CAWTAGGMNTEAFF. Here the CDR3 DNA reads TGTGCCTGGACGGCCGGGGGGATGAACACTGAAGCTTTCTTT.

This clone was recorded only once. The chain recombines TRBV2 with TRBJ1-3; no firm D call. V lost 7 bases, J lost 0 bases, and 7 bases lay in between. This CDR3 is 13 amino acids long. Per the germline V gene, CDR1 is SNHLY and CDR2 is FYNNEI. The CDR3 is CASNRDSGNTIYF. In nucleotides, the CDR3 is TGTGCCAGCAACAGAGACTCTGGAAACACCATATATTTT.

The CDR3 DNA reads as TGTGCCAGCAGTTACTCGAGGGGGAGAACGAACACCTTC. It yields the protein CASSYSRGRTNTF. The rearrangement joins TRBV6-5 to TRBJ1-2; possible D gene TRBD1, 6 bases. The V and J ends lost 0 bases and 12 bases respectively, with 14 bases between them. Germline values: CDR1 MNHEY, CDR2 SVGAGI. CDR3 size: 13 residues.

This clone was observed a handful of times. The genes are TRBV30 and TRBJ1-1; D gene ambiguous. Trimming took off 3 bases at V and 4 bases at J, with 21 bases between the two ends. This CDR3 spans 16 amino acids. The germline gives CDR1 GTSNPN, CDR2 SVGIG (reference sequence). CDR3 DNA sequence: TGTGCCTGGAGAGCTCTCGGACGTGGTAGTGTCACTGAAGCTTTCTTT. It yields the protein CAWRALGRGSVTEAFF.

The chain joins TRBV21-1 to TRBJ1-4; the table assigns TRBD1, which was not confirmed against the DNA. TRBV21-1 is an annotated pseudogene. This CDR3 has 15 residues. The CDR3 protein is CASHRGAADKEKLFF. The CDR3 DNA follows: TGTGCCAGCCACAGGGGCGCAGCTGACAAGGAAAAACTGTTTTTT.

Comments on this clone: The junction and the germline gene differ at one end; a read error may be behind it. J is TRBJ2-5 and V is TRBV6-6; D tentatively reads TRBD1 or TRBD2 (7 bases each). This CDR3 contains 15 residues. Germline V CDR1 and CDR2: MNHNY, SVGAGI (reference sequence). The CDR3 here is CASSRTRDSQEIQYF. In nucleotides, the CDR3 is TGTGCCAGCAGCCGGACTAGGGACAGTCAAGAGATCCAGTACTTC.

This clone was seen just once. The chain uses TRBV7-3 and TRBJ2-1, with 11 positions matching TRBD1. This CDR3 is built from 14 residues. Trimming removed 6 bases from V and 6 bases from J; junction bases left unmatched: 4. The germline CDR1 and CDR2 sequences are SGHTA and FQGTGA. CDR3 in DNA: TGTGCCAGCAGGGGGACAGGGGGGCGCAATGAGCAGTTCTTC. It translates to CASRGTGGRNEQFF. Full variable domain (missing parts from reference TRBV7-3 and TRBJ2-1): GAGVSQTPSNKVTEKGKYVELRCDPISGHTALYWYRQSLGQGPEFLIYFQGTGAADDSGLPNDRFFAVRPEGSVSTLKIQRTERGDSAVYLCASRGTGGRNEQFFGPGTRLTVL.

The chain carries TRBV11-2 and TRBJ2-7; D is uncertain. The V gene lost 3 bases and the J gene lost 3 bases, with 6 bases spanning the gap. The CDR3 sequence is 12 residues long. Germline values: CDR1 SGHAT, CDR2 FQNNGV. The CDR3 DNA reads TGTGCCAGCAGCTTTGTTGGCTACGAGCAGTACTTC. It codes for CASSFVGYEQYF.

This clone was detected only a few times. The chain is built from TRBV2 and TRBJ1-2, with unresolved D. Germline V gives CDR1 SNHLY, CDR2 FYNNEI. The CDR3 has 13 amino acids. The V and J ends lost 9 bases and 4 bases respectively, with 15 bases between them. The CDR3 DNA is TGTGCCAGTAACGACGTGGGGAGCTATGGCTACACCTTC. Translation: CASNDVGSYGYTF.

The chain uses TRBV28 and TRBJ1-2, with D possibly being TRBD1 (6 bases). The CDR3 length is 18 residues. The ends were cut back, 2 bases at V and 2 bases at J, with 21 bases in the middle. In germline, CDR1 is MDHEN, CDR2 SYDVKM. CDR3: CASSLLGGVQLSNYGYTF. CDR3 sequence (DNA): TGTGCCAGCAGTTTACTGGGGGGCGTGCAGTTGTCCAACTATGGCTACACCTTC.

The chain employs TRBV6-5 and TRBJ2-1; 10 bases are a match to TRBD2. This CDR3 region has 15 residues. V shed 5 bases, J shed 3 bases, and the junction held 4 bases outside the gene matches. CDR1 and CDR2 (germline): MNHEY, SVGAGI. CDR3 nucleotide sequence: TGTGCCAGCAGTCGTACTAGCGGGGACTACAATGAGCAGTTCTTC. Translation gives CASSRTSGDYNEQFF.

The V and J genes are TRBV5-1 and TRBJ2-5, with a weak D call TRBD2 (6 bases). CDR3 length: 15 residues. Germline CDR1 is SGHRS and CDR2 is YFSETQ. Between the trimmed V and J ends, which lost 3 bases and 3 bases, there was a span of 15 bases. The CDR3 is CASSSGVGSEETQYF. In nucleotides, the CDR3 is TGCGCCAGCAGCTCGGGGGTGGGGAGCGAAGAGACCCAGTACTTC.

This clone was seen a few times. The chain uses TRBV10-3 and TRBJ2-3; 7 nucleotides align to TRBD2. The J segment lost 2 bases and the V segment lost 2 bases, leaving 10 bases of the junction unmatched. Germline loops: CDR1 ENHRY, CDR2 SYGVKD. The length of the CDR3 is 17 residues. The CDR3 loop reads CAISEGVVGGNTDTQYF. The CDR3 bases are TGTGCCATCAGTGAGGGGGTTGTGGGGGGGAACACAGATACGCAGTATTTT.

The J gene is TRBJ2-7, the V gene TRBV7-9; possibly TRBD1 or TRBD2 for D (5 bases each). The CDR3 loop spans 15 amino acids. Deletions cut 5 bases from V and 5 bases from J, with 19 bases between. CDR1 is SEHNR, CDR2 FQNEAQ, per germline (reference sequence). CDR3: CASSKFGTPSNEQYF. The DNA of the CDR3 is TGTGCCAGCAGCAAGTTCGGGACCCCTTCCAACGAGCAGTACTTC.

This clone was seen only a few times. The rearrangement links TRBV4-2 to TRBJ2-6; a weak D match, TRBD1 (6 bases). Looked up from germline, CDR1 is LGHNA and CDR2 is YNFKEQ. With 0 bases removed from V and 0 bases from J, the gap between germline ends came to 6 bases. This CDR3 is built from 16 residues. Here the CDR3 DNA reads TGTGCCAGCAGCCAAGAAGGGGGCTCTGGGGCCAACGTCCTGACTTTC. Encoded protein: CASSQEGGSGANVLTF.

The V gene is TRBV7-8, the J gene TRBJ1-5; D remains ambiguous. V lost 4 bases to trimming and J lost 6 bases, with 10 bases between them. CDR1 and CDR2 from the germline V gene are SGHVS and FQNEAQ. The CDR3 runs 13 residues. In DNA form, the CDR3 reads TGTGCCAGCAGCTCTCCATCGGGTCAGCCCCAGCATTTT. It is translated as CASSSPSGQPQHF. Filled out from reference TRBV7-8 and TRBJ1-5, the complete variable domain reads GAGVSQSPRYKVAKRGQDVALRCDPISGHVSLFWYQQALGQGPEFLTYFQNEAQLDKSGLPSDRFFAERPEGSVSTLKIQRTQQEDSAVYLCASSSPSGQPQHFGDGTRLSIL.

The CDR3 region is CASSFDRVRDEQYF. In nucleotides, the CDR3 is TGTGCCAGCAGCTTCGACAGGGTCCGTGACGAGCAGTACTTC. The chain recombines TRBV9 with TRBJ2-5; 7 nucleotides align to TRBD1. The assigned J gene may be wrong: the sequence end matches TRBJ2-7 better. The CDR3 totals 14 residues. Germline loops: CDR1 SGDLS, CDR2 YYNGEE.

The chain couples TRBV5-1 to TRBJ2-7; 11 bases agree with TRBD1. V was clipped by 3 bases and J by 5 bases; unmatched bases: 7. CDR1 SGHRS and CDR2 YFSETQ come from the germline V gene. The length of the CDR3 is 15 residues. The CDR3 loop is CASSSKDRGLDEQYF. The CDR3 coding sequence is TGCGCCAGCAGCTCGAAGGACAGGGGGCTAGACGAGCAGTACTTC.

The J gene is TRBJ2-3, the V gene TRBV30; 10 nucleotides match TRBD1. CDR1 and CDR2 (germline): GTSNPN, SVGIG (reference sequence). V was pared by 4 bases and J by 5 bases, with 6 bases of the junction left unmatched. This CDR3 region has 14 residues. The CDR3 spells CAWTIGQGVDTQYF. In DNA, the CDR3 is TGTGCCTGGACTATCGGACAGGGGGTAGATACGCAGTATTTT.

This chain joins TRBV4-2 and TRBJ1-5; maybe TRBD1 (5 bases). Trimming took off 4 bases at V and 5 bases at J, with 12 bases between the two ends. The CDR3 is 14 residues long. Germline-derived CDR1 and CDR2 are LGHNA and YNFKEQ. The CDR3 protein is CASSRDDSDQPQHF. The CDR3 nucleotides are TGTGCCAGCAGCCGGGATGACAGCGATCAGCCCCAGCATTTT.

For the CDR3, the DNA is TGTGCCAGCAGCTTAGCGGGCGGGGGGGCCTACGAGCAGTACTTC. Protein: CASSLAGGGAYEQYF. The chain is built from TRBV7-8 and TRBJ2-7; TRBD2 matches 9 bases. The ends lost 0 bases at V and 2 bases at J; junction bases unmatched: 2. Germline values: CDR1 SGHVS, CDR2 FQNEAQ. The CDR3 covers 15 residues. The whole variable domain, remainder taken from reference TRBV7-8 and TRBJ2-7, is GAGVSQSPRYKVAKRGQDVALRCDPISGHVSLFWYQQALGQGPEFLTYFQNEAQLDKSGLPSDRFFAERPEGSVSTLKIQRTQQEDSAVYLCASSLAGGGAYEQYFGPGTRLTVT.

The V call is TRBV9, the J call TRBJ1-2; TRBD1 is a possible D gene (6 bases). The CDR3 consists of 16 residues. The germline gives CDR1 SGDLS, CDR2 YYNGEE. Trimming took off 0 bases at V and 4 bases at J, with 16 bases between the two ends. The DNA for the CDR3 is TGTGCCAGCAGCGTAGGAGGGGGGAGGTCGATCTATGGCTACACCTTC. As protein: CASSVGGGRSIYGYTF.

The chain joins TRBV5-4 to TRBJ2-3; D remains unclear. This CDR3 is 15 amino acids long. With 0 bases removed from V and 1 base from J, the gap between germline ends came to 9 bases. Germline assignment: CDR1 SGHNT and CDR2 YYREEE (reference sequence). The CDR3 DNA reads TGTGCCAGCAGCTTGGAATACAGTGGCACAGATACGCAGTATTTT. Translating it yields CASSLEYSGTDTQYF.

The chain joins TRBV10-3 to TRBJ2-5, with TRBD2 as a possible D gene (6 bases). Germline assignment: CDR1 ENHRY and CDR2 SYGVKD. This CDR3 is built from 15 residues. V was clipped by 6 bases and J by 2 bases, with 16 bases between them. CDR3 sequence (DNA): TGTGCCATCAGAGCTAGTACGGGGGAGCAAGAGACCCAGTACTTC. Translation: CAIRASTGEQETQYF.

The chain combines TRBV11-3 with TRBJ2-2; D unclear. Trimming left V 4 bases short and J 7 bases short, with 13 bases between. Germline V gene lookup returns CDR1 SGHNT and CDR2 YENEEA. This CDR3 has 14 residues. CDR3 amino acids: CASSSTEWDGELFF. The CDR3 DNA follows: TGTGCCAGCAGCTCCACTGAGTGGGACGGGGAGCTGTTTTTT.